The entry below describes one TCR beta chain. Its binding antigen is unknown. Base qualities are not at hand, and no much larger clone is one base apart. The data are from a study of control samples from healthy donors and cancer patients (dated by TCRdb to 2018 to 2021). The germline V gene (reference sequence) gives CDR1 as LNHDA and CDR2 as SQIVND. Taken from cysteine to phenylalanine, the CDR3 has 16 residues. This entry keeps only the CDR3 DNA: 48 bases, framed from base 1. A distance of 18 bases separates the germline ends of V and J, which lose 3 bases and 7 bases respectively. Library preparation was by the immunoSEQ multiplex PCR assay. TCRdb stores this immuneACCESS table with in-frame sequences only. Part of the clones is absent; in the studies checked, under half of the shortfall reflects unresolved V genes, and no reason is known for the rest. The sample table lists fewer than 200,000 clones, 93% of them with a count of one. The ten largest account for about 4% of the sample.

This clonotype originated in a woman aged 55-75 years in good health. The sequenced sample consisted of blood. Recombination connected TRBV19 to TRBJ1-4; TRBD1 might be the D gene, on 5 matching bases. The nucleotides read TGTGCCAGTAGTATTTCTCGGCGGCAGGGAGGTGAAAAACTGTTTTTT. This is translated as CASSISRRQGGEKLFF.